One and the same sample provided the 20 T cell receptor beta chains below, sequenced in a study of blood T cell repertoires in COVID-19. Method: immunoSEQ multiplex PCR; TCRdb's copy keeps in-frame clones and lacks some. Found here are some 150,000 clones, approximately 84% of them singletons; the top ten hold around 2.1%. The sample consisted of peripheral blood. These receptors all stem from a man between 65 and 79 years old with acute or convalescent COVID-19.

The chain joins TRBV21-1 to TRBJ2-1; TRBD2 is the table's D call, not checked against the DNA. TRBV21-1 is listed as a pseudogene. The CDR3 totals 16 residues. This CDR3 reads CASSNPREGLHNEQFF. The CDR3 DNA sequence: TGTGCCAGCAGCAACCCACGGGAGGGCCTTCACAATGAGCAGTTCTTC.

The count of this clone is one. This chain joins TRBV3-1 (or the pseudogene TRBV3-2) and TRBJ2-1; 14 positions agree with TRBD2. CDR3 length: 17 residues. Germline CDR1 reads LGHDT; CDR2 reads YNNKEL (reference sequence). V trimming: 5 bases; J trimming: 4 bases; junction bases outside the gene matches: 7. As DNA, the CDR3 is TGTGCCAGCAGCTCCCGACTAGCGGGGGGGAGGTACAATGAGCAGTTCTTC. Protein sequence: CASSSRLAGGRYNEQFF.

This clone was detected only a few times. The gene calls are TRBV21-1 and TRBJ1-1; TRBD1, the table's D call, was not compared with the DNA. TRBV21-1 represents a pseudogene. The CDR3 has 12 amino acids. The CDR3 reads CASPRVCTEAFF. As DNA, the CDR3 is TGTGCCAGCCCCAGGGTATGCACTGAAGCTTTCTTT.

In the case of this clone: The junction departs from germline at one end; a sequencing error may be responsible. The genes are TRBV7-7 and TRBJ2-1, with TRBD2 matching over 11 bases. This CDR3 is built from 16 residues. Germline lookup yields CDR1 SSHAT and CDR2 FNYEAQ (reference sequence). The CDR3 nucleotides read TGTGCTAGCAGCTTTAGTCTAGCGGGGGGCTACAATGAGCAGTTCTTC. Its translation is CASSFSLAGGYNEQFF.

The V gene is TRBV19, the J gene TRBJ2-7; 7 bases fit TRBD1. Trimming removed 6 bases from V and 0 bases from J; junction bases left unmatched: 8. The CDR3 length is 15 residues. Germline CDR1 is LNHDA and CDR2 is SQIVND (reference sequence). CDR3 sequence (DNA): TGTGCCAGTAGCGGACACAGGGGTAGCTCCTACGAGCAGTACTTC. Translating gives CASSGHRGSSYEQYF.

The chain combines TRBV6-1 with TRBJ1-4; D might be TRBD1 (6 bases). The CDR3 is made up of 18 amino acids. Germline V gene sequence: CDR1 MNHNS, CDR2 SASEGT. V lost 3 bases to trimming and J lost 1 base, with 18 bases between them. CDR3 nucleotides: TGTGCCAGCAGTGATGGGCGGGGGGCGAGTGGAACTAATGAAAAACTGTTTTTT. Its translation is CASSDGRGASGTNEKLFF.

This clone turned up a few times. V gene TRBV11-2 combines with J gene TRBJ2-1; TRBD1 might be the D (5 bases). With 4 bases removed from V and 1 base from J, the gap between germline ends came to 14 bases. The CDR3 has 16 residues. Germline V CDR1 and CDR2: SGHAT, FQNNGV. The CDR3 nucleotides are TGTGCCAGCAGCTCCGAGACAGAGGATTCCTACAATGAGCAGTTCTTC. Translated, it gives CASSSETEDSYNEQFF.

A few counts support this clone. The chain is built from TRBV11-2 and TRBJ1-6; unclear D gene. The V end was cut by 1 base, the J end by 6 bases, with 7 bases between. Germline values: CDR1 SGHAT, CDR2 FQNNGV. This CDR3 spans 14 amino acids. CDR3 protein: CASSLGRINSPLHF. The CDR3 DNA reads TGTGCCAGCAGCTTAGGCAGGATTAATTCACCCCTCCACTTT. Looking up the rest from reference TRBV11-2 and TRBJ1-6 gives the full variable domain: EAGVAQSPRYKIIEKRQSVAFWCNPISGHATLYWYQQILGQGPKLLIQFQNNGVVDDSQLPKDRFSAERLKGVDSTLKIQPAKLEDSAVYLCASSLGRINSPLHFGNGTRLTVT.

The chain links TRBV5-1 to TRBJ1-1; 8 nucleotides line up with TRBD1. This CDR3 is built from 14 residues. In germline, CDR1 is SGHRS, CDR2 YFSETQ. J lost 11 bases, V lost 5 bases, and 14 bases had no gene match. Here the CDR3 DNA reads TGCGCCAGCAGATTGCAGGGGGCGTCTTCAGGTGCTTTCTTT. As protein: CASRLQGASSGAFF. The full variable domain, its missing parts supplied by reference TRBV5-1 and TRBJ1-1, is KAGVTQTPRYLIKTRGQQVTLSCSPISGHRSVSWYQQTPGQGLQFLFEYFSETQRNKGNFPGRFSGRQFSNSRSEMNVSTLELGDSALYLCASRLQGASSGAFFGQGTRLTVV.

CDR3 coding DNA: TGTGCCAGCAGCTTAGATCAGGCTAGCGGGGGTGGTTACAATGAGCAGTTCTTC. This gives the protein CASSLDQASGGGYNEQFF. The chain has TRBV11-3 and TRBJ2-1, with 10 bases matching TRBD2. The CDR3 extends over 18 amino acids. Germline assignment: CDR1 SGHNT and CDR2 YENEEA. V lost 0 bases and J lost 4; bases outside the gene matches: 9.

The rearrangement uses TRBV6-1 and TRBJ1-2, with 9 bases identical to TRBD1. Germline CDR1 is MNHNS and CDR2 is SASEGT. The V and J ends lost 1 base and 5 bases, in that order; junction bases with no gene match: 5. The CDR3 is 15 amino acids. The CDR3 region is CASSEEGQGVYGYTF. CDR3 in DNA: TGTGCCAGCAGTGAAGAGGGACAGGGAGTTTATGGCTACACCTTC.

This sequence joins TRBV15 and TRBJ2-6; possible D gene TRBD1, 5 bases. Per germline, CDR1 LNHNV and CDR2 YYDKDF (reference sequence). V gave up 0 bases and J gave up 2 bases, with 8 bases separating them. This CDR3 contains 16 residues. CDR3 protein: CATSRDRGTGANVLTF. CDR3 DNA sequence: TGTGCCACCAGCAGAGATAGGGGTACTGGGGCCAACGTCCTGACTTTC.

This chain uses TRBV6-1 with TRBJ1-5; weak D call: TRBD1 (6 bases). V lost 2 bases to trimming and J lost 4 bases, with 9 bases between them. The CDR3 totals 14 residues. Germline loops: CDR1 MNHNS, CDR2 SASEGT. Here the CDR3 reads CASSERGGNQPQHF. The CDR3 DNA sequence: TGTGCCAGCAGTGAAAGAGGGGGTAATCAGCCCCAGCATTTT.

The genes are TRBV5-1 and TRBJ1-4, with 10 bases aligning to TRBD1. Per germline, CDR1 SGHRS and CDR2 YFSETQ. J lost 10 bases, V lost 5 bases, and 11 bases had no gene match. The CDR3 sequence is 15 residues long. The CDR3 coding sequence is TGCGCCAGCAGACCTCCGGGACAGGGGCAGGGAAAACTGTTTTTT. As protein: CASRPPGQGQGKLFF.

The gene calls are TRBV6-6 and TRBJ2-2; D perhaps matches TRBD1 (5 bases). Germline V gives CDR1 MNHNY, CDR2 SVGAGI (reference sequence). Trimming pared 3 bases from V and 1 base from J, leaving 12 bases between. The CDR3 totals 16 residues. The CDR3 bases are TGTGCCAGCAGTTATTTGGACAAAGGGAACACCGGGGAGCTGTTTTTT. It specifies CASSYLDKGNTGELFF.

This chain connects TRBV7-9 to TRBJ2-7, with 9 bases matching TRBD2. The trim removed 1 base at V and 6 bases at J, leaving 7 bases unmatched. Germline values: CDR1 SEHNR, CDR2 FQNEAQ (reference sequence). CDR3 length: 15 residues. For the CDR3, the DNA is TGTGCCAGCAGCTTAGACGGGTTAGCGGGAGTCGAGCAGTACTTC. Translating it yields CASSLDGLAGVEQYF.

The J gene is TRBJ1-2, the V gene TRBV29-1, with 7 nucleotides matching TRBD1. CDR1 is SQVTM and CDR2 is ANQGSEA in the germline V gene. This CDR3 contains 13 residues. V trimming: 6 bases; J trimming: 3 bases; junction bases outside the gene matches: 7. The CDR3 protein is CSVERRGDYGYTF. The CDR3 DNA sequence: TGCAGCGTCGAGCGCAGGGGGGACTATGGCTACACCTTC.

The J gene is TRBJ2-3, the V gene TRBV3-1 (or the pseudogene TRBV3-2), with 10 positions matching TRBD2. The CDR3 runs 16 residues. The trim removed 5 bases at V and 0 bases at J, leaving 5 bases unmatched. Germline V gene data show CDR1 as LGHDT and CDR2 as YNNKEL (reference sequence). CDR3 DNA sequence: TGTGCCAGCAGCTTAGCGGGGGGTCGGAGCACAGATACGCAGTATTTT. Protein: CASSLAGGRSTDTQYF.

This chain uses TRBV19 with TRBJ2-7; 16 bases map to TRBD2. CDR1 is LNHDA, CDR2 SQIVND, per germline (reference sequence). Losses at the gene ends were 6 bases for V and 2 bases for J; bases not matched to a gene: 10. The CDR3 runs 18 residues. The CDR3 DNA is TGTGCCAGTAGAGAGGGGACTAGCGGGAGGGCCGGGACCTACGAGCAGTACTTC. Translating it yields CASREGTSGRAGTYEQYF.

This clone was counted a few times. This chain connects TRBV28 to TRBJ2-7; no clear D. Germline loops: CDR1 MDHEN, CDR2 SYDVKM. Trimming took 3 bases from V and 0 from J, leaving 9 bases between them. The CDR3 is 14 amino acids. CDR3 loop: CASSFLYSSYEQYF. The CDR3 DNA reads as TGTGCCAGCAGTTTTTTGTACAGCTCCTACGAGCAGTACTTC.